The T cell receptor beta chain described here comes from a study of cytomegalovirus exposure and HLA in healthy donors. Study-level results: Generally TCR sequences proved uncommon, though certain public TCRs appeared in numerous donors.

Healthy bone marrow donors made up the donors. 13 Jbeta primers and 60 Vbeta primers were used for the PCR. In the authors' methods: Later analysis identified 80 million to 90 million unique TCR beta chains, about 10 million shared. Libraries were prepared by immunoSEQ multiplex PCR; TCRdb keeps only in-frame clonotypes and omits some of them. The V and J calls and the clone size are those of that table, but D and trimming were determined from the DNA. The sample carries over 110,000 clones, approximately 80% recorded once. This clone was seen a single time. The antigen is not known. This sequence originates from a middle-aged woman in good health and CMV-seropositive. Sequencing used PBMCs.

CDR3 in DNA: TGTGCCAGCAGCATCAGGGGGTTAACCATATATTTT. Protein: CASSIRGLTIYF. The chain employs TRBV5-6 and TRBJ1-3, with 7 bases lining up with TRBD1. The CDR3 consists of 12 residues. V gave up 4 bases and J gave up 10 bases; unmatched junction bases: 5. Per germline, CDR1 SGHDT and CDR2 YYEEEE.